The clone carrying this T cell receptor (beta chain) showed up just a few times. The entry originates in a study of T-cell memory formation after mild COVID-19. Trimming took 0 bases from V and 4 from J, leaving 16 bases between them. Germline assignment: CDR1 SGHRS and CDR2 YFSETQ. The CDR3 length is 17 residues. TCRdb independently ran MiXCR on the 5' RACE reads; one entry per CDR3 protein. This sample has under 300,000 distinct CDR3 sequences, with 7.5% to 10% found just once. This receptor was identified in a man between 18 and 29 years old who had mild COVID-19 (a few samples of this study predate the infection). Cell type and time point are not known. The specimen was PBMCs or a T cell subset sorted from them (not recorded which). This chain uses TRBV5-1 with TRBJ1-4; no definite D call. This chain's CDR3 is CASSLGLREGFNEKLFF. In DNA, the CDR3 is TGCGCCAGCAGCTTGGGGCTGCGGGAGGGTTTTAATGAAAAACTGTTTTTT.